This TCR beta chain derives from a study of CD4 T cells in relation to SARS-CoV-2 and coronaviruses. The study, taken as a whole, reports: Around 62% of donors had memory CD4+ clonotypes crossrecognizing SARS-CoV-2 and common cold coronavirus spike.

Naive and memory CD4+ T cells came from enriched cryopreserved PBMCs. 10^5 naive or memory CD4+ cells were cultured with CEF peptides for more than nine days. Details on this clone: The antigen remains undetermined.

Here immunoSEQ multiplex PCR was the method, and the copy in TCRdb shows in-frame clones only, minus some. The sample has tens of thousands of clones, about three quarters seen once. CDR3 length: 15 residues. Germline values: CDR1 LGHDT, CDR2 YNNKEL (reference sequence). Unmatched junction bases numbered 3, after V lost 2 bases and J lost 3 bases. The clonotype originates from an adult with COVID-19. The sample taken for sequencing was memory CD4+ T cells from PBMCs, cultured in vitro. The chain carries TRBV3-1 (or the pseudogene TRBV3-2) and TRBJ2-1; TRBD2 matches 8 bases. CDR3 in DNA: TGTGCCAGCAGCCAACTAGCGGGCCTCTACAATGAGCAGTTCTTC. Translated, it gives CASSQLAGLYNEQFF.